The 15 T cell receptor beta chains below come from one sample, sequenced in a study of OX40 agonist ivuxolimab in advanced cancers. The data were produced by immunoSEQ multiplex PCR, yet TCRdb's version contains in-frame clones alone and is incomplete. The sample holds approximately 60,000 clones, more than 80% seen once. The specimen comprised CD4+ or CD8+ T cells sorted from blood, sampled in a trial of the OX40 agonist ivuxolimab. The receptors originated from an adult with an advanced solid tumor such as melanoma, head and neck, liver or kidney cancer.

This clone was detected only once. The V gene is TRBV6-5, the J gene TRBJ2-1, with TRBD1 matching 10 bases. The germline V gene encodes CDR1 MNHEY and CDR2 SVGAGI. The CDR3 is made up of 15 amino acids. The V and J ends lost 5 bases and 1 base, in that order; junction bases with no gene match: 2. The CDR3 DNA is TGTGCCAGCAGTAAGGACAGGGGGTCCTACAATGAGCAGTTCTTC. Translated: CASSKDRGSYNEQFF.

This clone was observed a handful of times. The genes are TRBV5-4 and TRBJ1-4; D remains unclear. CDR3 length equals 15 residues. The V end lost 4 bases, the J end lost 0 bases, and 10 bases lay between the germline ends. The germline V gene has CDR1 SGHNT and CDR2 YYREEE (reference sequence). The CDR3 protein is CASSLGLATNEKLFF. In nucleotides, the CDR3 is TGTGCCAGCAGCCTCGGGCTCGCAACTAATGAAAAACTGTTTTTT.

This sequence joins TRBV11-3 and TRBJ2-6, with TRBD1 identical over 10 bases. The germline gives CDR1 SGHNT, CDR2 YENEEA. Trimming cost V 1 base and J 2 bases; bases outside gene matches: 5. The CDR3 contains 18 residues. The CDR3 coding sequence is TGTGCCAGCAGCTTAGGTATGGACAGGGGGACTGGGGCCAACGTCCTGACTTTC. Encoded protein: CASSLGMDRGTGANVLTF.

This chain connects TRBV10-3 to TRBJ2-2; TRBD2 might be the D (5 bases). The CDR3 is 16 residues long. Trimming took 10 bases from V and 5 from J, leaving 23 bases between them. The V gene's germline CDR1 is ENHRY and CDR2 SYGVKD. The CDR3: CARTWLGQPLTGELFF. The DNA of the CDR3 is TGTGCCAGGACTTGGTTGGGTCAACCCTTAACCGGGGAGCTGTTTTTT.

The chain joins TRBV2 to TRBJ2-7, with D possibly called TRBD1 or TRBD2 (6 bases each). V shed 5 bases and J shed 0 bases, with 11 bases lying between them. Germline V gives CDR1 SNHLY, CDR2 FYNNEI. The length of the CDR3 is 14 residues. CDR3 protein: CASSPRGLSYEQYF. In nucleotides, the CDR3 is TGTGCCAGCAGTCCCCGGGGGCTCTCCTACGAGCAGTACTTC.

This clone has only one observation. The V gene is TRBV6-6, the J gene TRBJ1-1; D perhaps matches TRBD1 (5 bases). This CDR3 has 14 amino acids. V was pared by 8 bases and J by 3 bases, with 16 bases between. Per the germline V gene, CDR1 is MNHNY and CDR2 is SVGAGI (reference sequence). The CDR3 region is CASSGTPPDTEAFF. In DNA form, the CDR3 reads TGTGCCAGCTCCGGGACTCCCCCGGACACTGAAGCTTTCTTT.

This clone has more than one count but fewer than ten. The CDR3 is CASSYVGEQYF. DNA of the CDR3: TGTGCCAGCAGTTACGTTGGCGAGCAGTACTTC. V gene TRBV6-5 combines with J gene TRBJ2-7; no clear D. The CDR3 totals 11 residues. Trimming shortened V by 2 bases and J by 6 bases, and 5 bases separated the two germline ends. Germline CDR1 is MNHEY and CDR2 is SVGAGI.

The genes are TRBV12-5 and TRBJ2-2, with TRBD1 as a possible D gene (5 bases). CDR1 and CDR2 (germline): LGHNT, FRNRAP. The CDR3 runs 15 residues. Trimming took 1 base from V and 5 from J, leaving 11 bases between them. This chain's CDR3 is CASGLGTSGTGELFF. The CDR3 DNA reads TGTGCTAGTGGTTTGGGTACCTCAGGGACCGGGGAGCTGTTTTTT.

The CDR3: CATSRGRETQYF. The CDR3 bases are TGTGCCACCAGCAGAGGCAGAGAGACCCAGTACTTC. The gene calls are TRBV15 and TRBJ2-5; D not certain. Germline CDR1 LNHNV, CDR2 YYDKDF (reference sequence). The CDR3 extends over 12 amino acids. The V and J ends lost 1 base and 4 bases respectively, with 4 bases between them.

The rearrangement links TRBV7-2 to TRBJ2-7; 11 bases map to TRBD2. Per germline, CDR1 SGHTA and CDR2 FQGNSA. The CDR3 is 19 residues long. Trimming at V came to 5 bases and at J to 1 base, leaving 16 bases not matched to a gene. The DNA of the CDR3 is TGTGCCAGCAGCCCCCACCCGGGTAGCGGGGGGGCTAGGTCCTACGAGCAGTACTTC. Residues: CASSPHPGSGGARSYEQYF. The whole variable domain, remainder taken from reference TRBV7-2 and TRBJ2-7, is GAGVSQSPSNKVTEKGKDVELRCDPISGHTALYWYRQSLGQGLEFLIYFQGNSAPDKSGLPSDRFSAERTGGSVSTLTIQRTQQEDSAVYLCASSPHPGSGGARSYEQYFGPGTRLTVT.

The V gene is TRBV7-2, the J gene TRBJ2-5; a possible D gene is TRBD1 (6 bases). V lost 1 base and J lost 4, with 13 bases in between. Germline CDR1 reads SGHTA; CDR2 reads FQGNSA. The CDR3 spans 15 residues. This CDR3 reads CASSLGGRGGETQYF. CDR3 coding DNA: TGTGCCAGCAGCTTAGGGGGCAGGGGCGGAGAGACCCAGTACTTC.

The CDR3 nucleotides are TGTGCCAGCAGCTTAGGGACTAGCAAAGAGACCCAGTACTTC. This sequence encodes CASSLGTSKETQYF. The chain carries TRBV5-4 and TRBJ2-5; 9 bases fit TRBD2. CDR1 is SGHNT, CDR2 YYREEE, per germline (reference sequence). V trimming: 2 bases; J trimming: 3 bases; junction bases outside the gene matches: 2. The CDR3 covers 14 residues.

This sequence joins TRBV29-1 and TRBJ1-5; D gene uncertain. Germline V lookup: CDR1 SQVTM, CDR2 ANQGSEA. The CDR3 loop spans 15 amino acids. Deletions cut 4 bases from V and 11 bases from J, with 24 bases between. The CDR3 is CSVVSRSRSGSAQHF. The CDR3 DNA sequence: TGCAGCGTTGTATCAAGGTCCCGCTCAGGATCAGCCCAGCATTTT.

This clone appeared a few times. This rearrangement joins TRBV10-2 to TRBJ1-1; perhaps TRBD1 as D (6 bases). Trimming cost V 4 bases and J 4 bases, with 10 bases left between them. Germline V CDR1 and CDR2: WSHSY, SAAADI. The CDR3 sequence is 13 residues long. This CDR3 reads CASSVSGVTEAFF. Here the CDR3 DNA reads TGCGCCAGCAGTGTGTCAGGGGTCACTGAAGCTTTCTTT.

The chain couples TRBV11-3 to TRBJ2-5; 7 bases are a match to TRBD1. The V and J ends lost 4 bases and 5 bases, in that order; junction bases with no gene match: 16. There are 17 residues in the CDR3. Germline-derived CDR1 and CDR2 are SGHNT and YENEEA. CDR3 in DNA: TGTGCCAGCAGCTCCCCCAGGGGGTCCGGGGCCCGGGAGACCCAGTACTTC. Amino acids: CASSSPRGSGARETQYF. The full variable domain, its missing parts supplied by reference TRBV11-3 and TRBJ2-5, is EAGVVQSPRYKIIEKKQPVAFWCNPISGHNTLYWYLQNLGQGPELLIRYENEEAVDDSQLPKDRFSAERLKGVDSTLKIQPAELGDSAVYLCASSSPRGSGARETQYFGPGTRLLVL.